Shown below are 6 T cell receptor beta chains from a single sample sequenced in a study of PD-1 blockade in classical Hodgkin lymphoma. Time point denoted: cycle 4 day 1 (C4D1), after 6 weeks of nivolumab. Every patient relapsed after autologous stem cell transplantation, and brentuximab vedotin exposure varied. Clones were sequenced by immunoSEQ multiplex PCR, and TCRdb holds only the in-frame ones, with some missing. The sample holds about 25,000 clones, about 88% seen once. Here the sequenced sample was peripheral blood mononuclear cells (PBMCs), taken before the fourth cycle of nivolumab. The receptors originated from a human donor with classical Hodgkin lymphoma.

CDR3 DNA: TGTGCCAGCTCACCACCAGGGGGAGACGAGCAGTACTTC. Its protein product is CASSPPGGDEQYF. This chain links TRBV18 with TRBJ2-7; D possibly corresponds to TRBD1 (6 bases). Germline loops: CDR1 KGHSH, CDR2 LQKENI. Deletions cut 0 bases from V and 5 bases from J, with 8 bases between. This CDR3 has 13 residues. Combining the CDR3 with reference TRBV18 and TRBJ2-7 gives the whole variable domain NAGVMQNPRHLVRRRGQEARLRCSPMKGHSHVYWYRQLPEEGLKFMVYLQKENIIDESGMPKERFSAEFPKEGPSILRIQQVVRGDSAAYFCASSPPGGDEQYFGPGTRLTVT.

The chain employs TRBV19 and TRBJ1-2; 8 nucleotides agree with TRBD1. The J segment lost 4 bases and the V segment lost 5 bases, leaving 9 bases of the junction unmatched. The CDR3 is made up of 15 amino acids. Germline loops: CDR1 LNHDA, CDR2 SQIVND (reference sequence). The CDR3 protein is CASSAQGAGSYGYTF. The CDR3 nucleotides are TGTGCCAGTAGTGCTCAGGGGGCTGGAAGCTATGGCTACACCTTC.

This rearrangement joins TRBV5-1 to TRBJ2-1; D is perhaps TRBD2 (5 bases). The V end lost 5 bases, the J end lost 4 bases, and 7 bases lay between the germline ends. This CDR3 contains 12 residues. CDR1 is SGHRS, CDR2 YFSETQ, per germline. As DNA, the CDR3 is TGCGCCAGCAGGGGAGATTACAATGAGCAGTTCTTC. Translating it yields CASRGDYNEQFF.

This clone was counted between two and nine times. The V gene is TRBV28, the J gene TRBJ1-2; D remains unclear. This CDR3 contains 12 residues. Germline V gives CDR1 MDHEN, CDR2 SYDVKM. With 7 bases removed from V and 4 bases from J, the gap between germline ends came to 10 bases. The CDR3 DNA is TGTGCCAGCACTCGGGGATTCTATGGCTACACCTTC. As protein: CASTRGFYGYTF.

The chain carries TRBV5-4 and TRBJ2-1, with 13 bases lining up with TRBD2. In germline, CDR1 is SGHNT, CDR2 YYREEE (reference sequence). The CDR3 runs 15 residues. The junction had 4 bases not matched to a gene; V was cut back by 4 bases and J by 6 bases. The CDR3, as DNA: TGTGCCAGCAGCCCGAGGACTAGCGGGAGCAATGAGCAGTTCTTC. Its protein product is CASSPRTSGSNEQFF.

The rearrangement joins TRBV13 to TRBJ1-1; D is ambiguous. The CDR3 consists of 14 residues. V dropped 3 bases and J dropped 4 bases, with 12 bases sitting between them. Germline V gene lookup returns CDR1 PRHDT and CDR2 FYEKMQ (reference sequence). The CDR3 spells CASSFGELPTEAFF. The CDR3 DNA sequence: TGTGCCAGCAGCTTCGGGGAGTTGCCCACTGAAGCTTTCTTT.